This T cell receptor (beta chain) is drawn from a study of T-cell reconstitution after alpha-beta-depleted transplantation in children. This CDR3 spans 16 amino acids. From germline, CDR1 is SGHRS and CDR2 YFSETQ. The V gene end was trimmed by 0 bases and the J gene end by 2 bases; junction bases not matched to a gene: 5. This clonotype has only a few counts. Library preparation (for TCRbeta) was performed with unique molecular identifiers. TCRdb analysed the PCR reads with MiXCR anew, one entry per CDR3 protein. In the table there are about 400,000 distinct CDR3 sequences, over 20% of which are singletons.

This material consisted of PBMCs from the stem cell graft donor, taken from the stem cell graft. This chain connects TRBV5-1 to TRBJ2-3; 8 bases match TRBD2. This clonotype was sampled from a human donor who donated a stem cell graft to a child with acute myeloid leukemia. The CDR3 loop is CASSLGLARPTDTQYF. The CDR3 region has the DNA TGCGCCAGCAGCTTGGGACTAGCGAGGCCCACAGATACGCAGTATTTT.